This record covers a single T cell receptor (beta chain). The TCRbeta library incorporated unique molecular identifiers. TCRdb itself ran the PCR reads through MiXCR, one entry per CDR3 protein. The table records 300,000 or so distinct CDR3 sequences, 9.9% of them present only once. This entry comes from a study of T-cell reconstitution after alpha-beta-depleted transplantation in children. V lost 2 bases and J lost 6; bases outside the gene matches: 3. Per the germline V gene, CDR1 is SGHAT and CDR2 is FQNNGV. The CDR3 spans 14 residues. The material sequenced was PBMCs from the stem cell graft donor, taken from the stem cell graft. This TCR was sampled from a human donor who donated a stem cell graft to a child with SCID. The chain uses TRBV11-2 and TRBJ2-3; TRBD2 agrees at 9 bases. The CDR3 bases are TGTGCCAGCAGCTTACGCGGGGGGGTGGATACGCAGTATTTT. Its protein product is CASSLRGGVDTQYF.